These 3 T cell receptor beta chains were all obtained from the same sample, sequenced in a study of blood T cell repertoires in COVID-19. The data were produced by immunoSEQ multiplex PCR, yet TCRdb's version contains in-frame clones alone and is incomplete. The profile shows under 250,000 clones, over 80% of them singletons. The sample consisted of peripheral blood. These receptors originate from a woman in her forties who had recovered from COVID-19.

V and J are TRBV9 and TRBJ2-2, with TRBD1 matching 9 bases. After removal of 1 base from V and 6 bases from J, the junction contained 7 bases not matched to a gene. In germline, CDR1 is SGDLS, CDR2 YYNGEE. The CDR3 spans 16 residues. The CDR3 spells CASSVSPGQGPGELFF. CDR3 bases: TGTGCCAGCAGCGTATCCCCGGGACAGGGCCCCGGGGAGCTGTTTTTT. The full variable domain, rest sourced from reference TRBV9 and TRBJ2-2, is DSGVTQTPKHLITATGQRVTLRCSPRSGDLSVYWYQQSLDQGLQFLIQYYNGEERAKGNILERFSAQQFPDLHSELNLSSLELGDSALYFCASSVSPGQGPGELFFGEGSRLTVL.

The chain recombines TRBV7-6 with TRBJ2-1, with TRBD2 matching over 15 bases. The CDR3 spans 16 residues. V shed 5 bases and J 5 bases; nucleotides not matched to a gene: 4. In germline, CDR1 is SGHVS, CDR2 FNYEAQ. The CDR3 is CASSAGLAGGNNEQFF. For the CDR3, the DNA is TGTGCCAGCAGCGCCGGACTAGCGGGGGGGAACAATGAGCAGTTCTTC.

The table lists this clone with a count of one. The V call is TRBV28, the J call TRBJ1-2; maybe TRBD1 (5 bases). CDR1 is MDHEN, CDR2 SYDVKM, per germline. V shed 6 bases and J shed 8 bases, with 13 bases lying between them. The CDR3 has 12 residues. CDR3 in amino acids: CASRGVAGGYTF. CDR3 bases: TGTGCCAGCAGGGGGGTTGCGGGAGGCTACACCTTC.